This is a list of T cell receptor beta chains from one sample in a study of identical twins. TCRdb fed the 5' RACE reads into MiXCR, producing one record per CDR3 protein. The sample comprises about 660,000 distinct CDR3 sequences, less than 10% of which are singletons, and around 0.98% rests with the top ten. The sample was also linked to a second study, of yellow fever vaccine responses in identical twins.

The sequenced sample consisted of PBMCs. Receptors originate from a woman aged 18-29 years in good health. The CDR3 runs from the conserved cysteine through the conserved F or W. A D gene is named only where the DNA matches it firmly. For some rows the clone size is stated as once, few or many, or as a class when expanded; others skip it.

size	V	J	D	CDR3	DNA
many	TRBV2	TRBJ2-7	TRBD2	CASLLADHYEQYF	TGTGCCAGCCTACTAGCGGATCACTACGAGCAGTACTTC
.	TRBV20-1	TRBJ2-5	TRBD2	CSASRVGGGQETQYF	TGCAGTGCTAGCAGAGTTGGGGGAGGGCAAGAGACCCAGTACTTC
many	TRBV6-1	TRBJ2-7	TRBD2	CASSRQRPWGGITYEQYF	TGTGCCAGCAGTCGCCAGAGGCCCTGGGGGGGGATAACCTACGAGCAGTACTTC
many	TRBV4-2	TRBJ2-1	TRBD2	CASSGYGTSGNNEQFF	TGTGCCAGCAGCGGGTACGGGACTAGCGGGAACAATGAGCAGTTCTTC
many	TRBV5-1	TRBJ2-1	TRBD2	CASSATSHNEQFF	TGCGCCAGCAGCGCGACTAGCCACAATGAGCAGTTCTTC
many	TRBV12-3/TRBV12-4	TRBJ1-2	.	CASSLEQPLYGYTF	TGTGCCAGCAGTTTAGAACAGCCTCTCTATGGCTACACCTTC
many	TRBV27	TRBJ2-5	.	CATTSRENQETQYF	TGTGCCACCACGTCCAGGGAGAACCAAGAGACCCAGTACTTC
few	TRBV7-9	TRBJ2-2	TRBD2	CASSPGAGGPAGELFF	TGTGCCAGCAGCCCCGGGGCGGGAGGGCCCGCCGGGGAGCTGTTTTTT
.	TRBV29-1	TRBJ2-2	TRBD1	CSAGNTGVTGELFF	TGCAGCGCTGGCAATACAGGGGTCACCGGGGAGCTGTTTTTT
many	TRBV3-1	TRBJ2-1	.	CASTPPGYNEQFF	TGTGCCAGCACCCCACCAGGCTACAATGAGCAGTTCTTC
many	TRBV14	TRBJ2-1	.	CASSQWGYNEQFF	TGTGCCAGCAGCCAGTGGGGGTACAATGAGCAGTTCTTC
.	TRBV5-8	TRBJ2-1	TRBD2	CASSSGGLDEQFF	TGTGCCAGCAGCTCGGGGGGACTAGATGAGCAGTTCTTC
many	TRBV12-3/TRBV12-4	TRBJ2-5	.	CASSSGTETQYF	TGTGCCAGCAGTTCCGGGACAGAGACCCAGTACTTC
few	TRBV4-1	TRBJ2-7	.	CASSQDVPYEQYF	TGCGCCAGCAGCCAAGACGTCCCCTACGAGCAGTACTTC
few	TRBV27	TRBJ2-7	TRBD1	CASSPRQGVGEQYF	TGTGCCAGCAGTCCTCGACAGGGTGTGGGTGAGCAGTACTTC
many	TRBV7-2	TRBJ2-4	.	CASSLYGIGAKNIQYF	TGTGCCAGCAGCTTATATGGTATAGGAGCCAAAAACATTCAGTACTTC
few	TRBV4-3	TRBJ1-5	.	CASSQDWGNQPQHF	TGCGCCAGCAGCCAAGATTGGGGCAATCAGCCCCAGCATTTT
.	TRBV6-2/TRBV6-3	TRBJ2-5	.	CASSTYGQETQYF	TGTGCCAGCAGTACCTACGGACAAGAGACCCAGTACTTC
few	TRBV20-1	TRBJ1-1	.	CSAGRVNTEAFF	TGCAGTGCAGGGCGGGTGAACACTGAAGCTTTCTTT
.	TRBV28	TRBJ2-3	.	CASSSETRGEDTQYF	TGTGCCAGCAGTTCGGAGACTAGAGGAGAAGATACGCAGTATTTT
few	TRBV6-1	TRBJ2-2	.	CAYDSGWGQNTGELFF	TGTGCCTACGACAGCGGCTGGGGTCAGAACACCGGGGAGCTGTTTTTT
few	TRBV11-2	TRBJ2-7	.	CASSLGLGATYEQYF	TGTGCCAGCAGCTTAGGTCTGGGGGCCACTTACGAGCAGTACTTC
.	TRBV6-1	TRBJ1-6	.	CASILREGAYSPLHF	TGTGCCAGCATCCTCAGGGAAGGGGCATATTCACCCCTCCACTTT
.	TRBV11-3	TRBJ1-5	.	CASSLAILSNQPQHF	TGTGCCAGCAGCTTGGCCATCTTAAGCAATCAGCCCCAGCATTTT
few	TRBV10-3	TRBJ1-5	.	CAISESSGVQPQHF	TGTGCCATCAGTGAGTCTTCGGGGGTTCAGCCCCAGCATTTT
.	TRBV20-1	TRBJ2-1	TRBD2	CSAPPRGGPNEQFF	TGCAGTGCCCCCCCCCGGGGAGGGCCGAATGAGCAGTTCTTC
many	TRBV7-9	TRBJ2-1	TRBD2	CASSLYGTSGVAEQFF	TGTGCCAGCAGCCTTTACGGGACTAGCGGGGTCGCGGAGCAGTTCTTC
.	TRBV7-2	TRBJ2-2	TRBD1	CASSKQGVANTGELFF	TGTGCCAGCAGTAAACAGGGGGTTGCAAACACCGGGGAGCTGTTTTTT
few	TRBV3-1	TRBJ2-3	.	CATSRGTTDTQYF	TGTGCTACCTCCCGGGGAACCACAGATACGCAGTATTTT
few	TRBV2	TRBJ2-3	TRBD1	CASSADRGRTDTQYF	TGTGCCAGCAGTGCTGACAGGGGCAGGACAGATACGCAGTATTTT
few	TRBV28	TRBJ1-1	.	CASSPSDEAFF	TGTGCCAGCAGCCCTAGTGATGAAGCTTTCTTT
few	TRBV7-2	TRBJ2-1	TRBD1	CASSLWSGTGGNEQFF	TGTGCCAGCAGCTTATGGTCCGGGACAGGGGGCAATGAGCAGTTCTTC